This TCR beta chain was retrieved from a study of cytomegalovirus exposure and HLA in healthy donors. PCR employed 60 Vbeta and 13 Jbeta primers. Profiled with immunoSEQ multiplex PCR; TCRdb holds only in-frame clones, not every one. The sample holds 120,000 to 150,000 clones. There are 11 residues in the CDR3. Trimming took off 6 bases at V and 4 bases at J, with 10 bases between the two ends. Germline CDR1 and CDR2: DFQATT and SNEGSKA (reference sequence). The sequence derives from a woman aged 18-35 years in good health and CMV-seronegative. Sample: PBMCs. This chain links TRBV20-1 with TRBJ2-7, with D possibly being TRBD2 (5 bases). The CDR3 loop is CSAETSYEQYF. The CDR3 DNA is TGCAGTGCAGAAACTAGTTACGAGCAGTACTTC.